The entry that follows covers one T cell receptor (beta chain) sequence. The data were taken from a study of blood T cell repertoires in COVID-19. Study-wide context: Both acute and convalescent COVID-19 samples were obtained from the United States, Italy and Spain. From T cells, B-cell-depleted T cells, or PBMCs came the material, which was cDNA or gDNA.

Germline V gene lookup returns CDR1 KGHSH and CDR2 LQKENI. This CDR3 contains 15 residues. The V gene end was trimmed by 4 bases and the J gene end by 5 bases; junction bases not matched to a gene: 4. Original handling: Amplification of reference gene primers was used by the study to estimate nucleated cell counts. The protocol was immunoSEQ multiplex PCR, while the TCRdb copy is restricted to in-frame clones and leaves out a portion. V and J calls and clone size come straight from that table; D and trimming were deduced from the DNA. The data hold about 80,000 clones, with around 84% observed a single time.

The source of this sequence is a woman aged 70-85 years with acute or convalescent COVID-19. The chain uses TRBV18 and TRBJ1-6; 8 bases are a match to TRBD1. The sequenced material came from peripheral blood. The CDR3: CASSLSDRDNSPLHF. DNA for the CDR3: TGTGCCAGCTCACTTTCGGACAGGGATAATTCACCCCTCCACTTT. Full variable domain (missing parts from reference TRBV18 and TRBJ1-6): NAGVMQNPRHLVRRRGQEARLRCSPMKGHSHVYWYRQLPEEGLKFMVYLQKENIIDESGMPKERFSAEFPKEGPSILRIQQVVRGDSAAYFCASSLSDRDNSPLHFGNGTRLTVT.